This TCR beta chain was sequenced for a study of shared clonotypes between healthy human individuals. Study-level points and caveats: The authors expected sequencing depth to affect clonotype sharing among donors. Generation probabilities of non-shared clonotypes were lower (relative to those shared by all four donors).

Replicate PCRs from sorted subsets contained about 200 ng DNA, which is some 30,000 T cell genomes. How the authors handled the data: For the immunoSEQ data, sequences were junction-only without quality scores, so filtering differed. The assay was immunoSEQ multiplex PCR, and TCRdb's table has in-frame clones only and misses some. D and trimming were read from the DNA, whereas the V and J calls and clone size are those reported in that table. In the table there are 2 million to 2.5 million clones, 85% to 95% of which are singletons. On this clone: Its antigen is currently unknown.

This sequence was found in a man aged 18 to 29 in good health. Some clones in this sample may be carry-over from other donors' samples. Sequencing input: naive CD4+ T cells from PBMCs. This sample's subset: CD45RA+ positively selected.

The CDR3 nucleotides read TGTGCCAGCAGCTTAGAGTGGACGGAGGGGGAAAAACTGTTTTTT. As protein: CASSLEWTEGEKLFF. The chain links TRBV7-9 to TRBJ1-4; D may be TRBD1 (5 bases). This CDR3 region has 15 residues. Trimming removed 1 base from V and 8 bases from J, with 14 bases in between. CDR1 is SEHNR and CDR2 is FQNEAQ in the germline V gene (reference sequence).